Presented here are 28 T cell receptor beta chains from one specimen sequenced in a study of cytomegalovirus exposure and HLA in healthy donors. PCR primers comprised 60 Vbeta and 13 Jbeta primers. The data were produced by immunoSEQ multiplex PCR, yet TCRdb's version contains in-frame clones alone and is incomplete. Its listing shows about 48,000 clones. Sequenced sample: PBMCs. The receptor set was obtained from a male donor in good health and CMV-seropositive.

The chain couples TRBV19 to TRBJ1-5, with a possible D match to TRBD1 (6 bases). Per germline, CDR1 LNHDA and CDR2 SQIVND (reference sequence). V was trimmed by 7 bases and J by 2 bases, leaving 15 bases between them. The CDR3 is made up of 15 amino acids. CDR3 residues: CASNVRGAGNQPQHF. CDR3 DNA sequence: TGTGCCAGTAATGTCCGGGGGGCTGGCAATCAGCCCCAGCATTTT.

The chain carries TRBV28 and TRBJ1-4; 8 bases match TRBD1. V shed 7 bases and J 6 bases; nucleotides not matched to a gene: 10. CDR1 is MDHEN, CDR2 SYDVKM, per germline. The CDR3 consists of 15 residues. The CDR3, as DNA: TGTGCCAGCATCGTGGGGCAGGGGGCGGATGAAAAACTGTTTTTT. This translates into CASIVGQGADEKLFF.

V gene TRBV7-3 combines with J gene TRBJ1-5; TRBD1 might be the D (6 bases). The V gene's germline CDR1 is SGHTA and CDR2 FQGTGA. The length of the CDR3 is 18 residues. V lost 4 bases and J 5 bases, leaving 24 bases between the germline ends. CDR3 in DNA: TGTGCCAGCAGCTATTACTCGGCTACAGGGTTAGGGGATCAGCCCCAGCATTTT. This encodes CASSYYSATGLGDQPQHF.

The V and J genes are TRBV7-2 and TRBJ2-1; the D is unclear. The CDR3 totals 13 residues. Germline CDR1 is SGHTA and CDR2 is FQGNSA. Trimming removed 1 base at V and 10 bases at J, with 11 bases between. CDR3 sequence reads: CASSLGSVREQFF. CDR3 DNA: TGTGCCAGCAGCTTAGGTTCGGTCCGAGAGCAGTTCTTC.

This chain connects TRBV7-2 to TRBJ2-1, with D tentatively TRBD1 (6 bases). This CDR3 is built from 15 residues. V lost 2 bases to trimming and J lost 0 bases, with 8 bases between them. The germline V gene encodes CDR1 SGHTA and CDR2 FQGNSA. The CDR3: CASSLIGGSYNEQFF. Here the CDR3 DNA reads TGTGCCAGCAGCTTAATAGGGGGCTCCTACAATGAGCAGTTCTTC. The whole variable domain, filled in from reference TRBV7-2 and TRBJ2-1, reads GAGVSQSPSNKVTEKGKDVELRCDPISGHTALYWYRQSLGQGLEFLIYFQGNSAPDKSGLPSDRFSAERTGGSVSTLTIQRTQQEDSAVYLCASSLIGGSYNEQFFGPGTRLTVL.

J is TRBJ2-1 and V is TRBV2; 7 bases map to TRBD1. CDR1 SNHLY and CDR2 FYNNEI come from the germline V gene. The CDR3 consists of 15 residues. V shed 1 base, J shed 2 bases, and the junction held 2 bases outside the gene matches. The CDR3 bases are TGTGCCAGCAGTGAAGACAGGGGTACCTACAATGAGCAGTTCTTC. Translation: CASSEDRGTYNEQFF.

The V call is TRBV5-5, the J call TRBJ2-7; D uncertain. Germline V lookup: CDR1 SGHKS, CDR2 YYEKEE (reference sequence). Trimming removed 5 bases at V and 0 bases at J, with 18 bases between. The CDR3 is 16 residues long. This CDR3 is CASSSTRLLASYEQYF. The CDR3 coding sequence is TGTGCCAGCAGTTCTACCCGACTTCTCGCCTCCTACGAGCAGTACTTC.

The J gene is TRBJ2-7, the V gene TRBV5-1, with D hard to call. CDR1 is SGHRS and CDR2 is YFSETQ in the germline V gene. The CDR3 contains 13 residues. The ends were cut back, 1 base at V and 7 bases at J, with 12 bases in the middle. The CDR3 bases are TGCGCCAGCAGCTTGACCCCCGGTGAGGAGCAGTACTTC. Translated: CASSLTPGEEQYF.

V usage is TRBV4-1 and J usage is TRBJ2-1, with 9 bases fitting TRBD2. The junction had 2 bases not matched to a gene; V was cut back by 3 bases and J by 2 bases. Per the germline V gene, CDR1 is MGHRA and CDR2 is YSYEKL. The CDR3 is made up of 15 amino acids. The CDR3 DNA reads TGCGCCAGCAGCCACCAGCGGGGGGCCTACAATGAGCAGTTCTTC. This encodes CASSHQRGAYNEQFF.

The rearrangement links TRBV7-9 to TRBJ1-2; TRBD1 is a possible D gene (5 bases). The CDR3 contains 9 residues. V lost 8 bases to trimming and J lost 13 bases, with 11 bases between them. Germline V lookup: CDR1 SEHNR, CDR2 FQNEAQ (reference sequence). In DNA, the CDR3 is TGTGCCAGCCGGGGGGTTTTCACCTTC. This sequence encodes CASRGVFTF.

The J gene is TRBJ1-5, the V gene TRBV6-1; perhaps TRBD1 as D (6 bases). The germline gives CDR1 MNHNS, CDR2 SASEGT. V gave up 11 bases and J gave up 3 bases, with 20 bases separating them. This CDR3 has 15 residues. CDR3 nucleotide sequence: TGTGCCTCGAGGGAAAGGACAGCTAACAATCAGCCCCAGCATTTT. It is translated as CASRERTANNQPQHF.

This chain joins TRBV6-5 and TRBJ1-2; 10 nucleotides line up with TRBD1. With V trimmed by 0 bases and J by 4 bases, 2 bases remained unmatched. The CDR3 is 15 amino acids. Germline V gene data show CDR1 as MNHEY and CDR2 as SVGAGI. CDR3 DNA: TGTGCCAGCAGTTACTCAGGGACAGGGGCCTATGGCTACACCTTC. The encoded protein is CASSYSGTGAYGYTF.

CDR3 in amino acids: CASSYIAGGGTGELFF. CDR3 nucleotide sequence: TGTGCCAGCAGTTATATAGCGGGGGGCGGAACCGGGGAGCTGTTTTTT. This chain joins TRBV2 and TRBJ2-2, with TRBD2 matching over 10 bases. With 5 bases clipped from V and 5 bases from J, the junction kept 8 bases outside the gene matches. Looked up from germline, CDR1 is SNHLY and CDR2 is FYNNEI. CDR3 length equals 16 residues.

This chain joins TRBV6-5 and TRBJ1-1; D unclear. The CDR3 totals 15 residues. The V end was cut by 2 bases, the J end by 3 bases, with 13 bases between. In germline, CDR1 is MNHEY, CDR2 SVGAGI. CDR3 bases: TGTGCCAGCAGTTACAAGGGAGAGGGTTACACTGAAGCTTTCTTT. Translating gives CASSYKGEGYTEAFF.

This chain connects TRBV10-3 to TRBJ2-7, with TRBD1 identical over 11 bases. The length of the CDR3 is 17 residues. V lost 1 base and J lost 5; bases outside the gene matches: 10. The V gene's germline CDR1 is ENHRY and CDR2 SYGVKD. The CDR3 coding sequence is TGTGCCATCAGTGAGTTACTACCGGGACAGGGGGGCCACGAGCAGTACTTC. It translates to CAISELLPGQGGHEQYF.

The chain has TRBV7-9 and TRBJ2-1, with unresolved D. The ends were cut back, 6 bases at V and 6 bases at J, with 9 bases in the middle. Germline values: CDR1 SEHNR, CDR2 FQNEAQ (reference sequence). CDR3 length: 12 residues. CDR3 protein: CASRMGFNEQFF. CDR3 in DNA: TGTGCCAGCAGAATGGGCTTCAATGAGCAGTTCTTC. The variable domain in full, with the rest retrieved from reference TRBV7-9 and TRBJ2-1, is DTGVSQNPRHKITKRGQNVTFRCDPISEHNRLYWYRQTLGQGPEFLTYFQNEAQLEKSRLLSDRFSAERPKGSFSTLEIQRTEQGDSAMYLCASRMGFNEQFFGPGTRLTVL.

The chain recombines TRBV4-1 with TRBJ1-3, with a tentative D call TRBD1 (5 bases). The CDR3 loop spans 17 amino acids. Trimming left V 6 bases short and J 0 bases short, with 18 bases between. CDR1 and CDR2 from the germline V gene are MGHRA and YSYEKL. CDR3 loop: CASRLDLSTVSGNTIYF. The CDR3 nucleotides are TGCGCCAGCAGGTTAGATTTGTCGACAGTCTCTGGAAACACCATATATTTT.

This CDR3 is CASSQDSGHTQYF. The DNA of the CDR3 is TGTGCCAGCAGCCAAGACAGTGGGCATACGCAGTATTTT. The chain couples TRBV14 to TRBJ2-3; D gene uncertain. The CDR3 is 13 amino acids. The germline V and J ends were trimmed by 0 bases and 7 bases, with 8 bases remaining between them. The germline gives CDR1 SGHDN, CDR2 FVKESK.

The V gene is TRBV7-9, the J gene TRBJ1-6, with D unresolved. The CDR3 has 14 residues. CDR1 SEHNR and CDR2 FQNEAQ come from the germline V gene (reference sequence). Trimming pared 5 bases from V and 10 bases from J, leaving 15 bases between. The chain's CDR3 is CASSQALEASPLHF. The CDR3 region has the DNA TGTGCCAGCAGCCAGGCTCTGGAGGCGTCACCCCTCCACTTT.

The chain couples TRBV4-1 to TRBJ1-2; no clear D gene. The CDR3 extends over 15 amino acids. The V gene lost 0 bases and the J gene lost 2 bases, with 10 bases spanning the gap. Germline-derived CDR1 and CDR2 are MGHRA and YSYEKL. CDR3 protein: CASSQDPGNNYGYTF. The CDR3 nucleotides read TGCGCCAGCAGCCAAGACCCGGGTAACAACTATGGCTACACCTTC.

The chain joins TRBV30 to TRBJ1-3; D is uncertain. The V end lost 8 bases, the J end lost 3 bases, and 5 bases lay between the germline ends. This CDR3 is 10 amino acids long. Germline V gives CDR1 GTSNPN, CDR2 SVGIG (reference sequence). CDR3 sequence: CAQDGNTIYF. The CDR3 DNA reads TGTGCCCAGGATGGAAACACCATATATTTT.

The J gene is TRBJ2-7, the V gene TRBV4-3, with 9 bases aligning to TRBD1. The trim removed 3 bases at V and 4 bases at J, leaving 7 bases unmatched. The V gene's germline CDR1 is LGHNA and CDR2 YSLEER. The CDR3 consists of 15 residues. Here the CDR3 DNA reads TGCGCCAGCAGCCAGGCCGGGACAGGGCCTTACGAGCAGTACTTC. Amino acids: CASSQAGTGPYEQYF.

This sequence joins TRBV25-1 and TRBJ2-6, with D possibly matching TRBD1 (6 bases). V shed 1 base and J shed 4 bases, with 17 bases lying between them. Germline CDR1 MGHDK, CDR2 SYGVNS. The CDR3 runs to 18 residues. The CDR3 protein is CASSESFGQNPGANVLTF. CDR3 DNA: TGTGCCAGCAGTGAATCCTTCGGACAGAATCCCGGGGCCAACGTCCTGACTTTC.

The rearrangement joins TRBV11-1 to TRBJ2-7, with 8 nucleotides matching TRBD1. The CDR3 runs to 13 residues. The V segment lost 8 bases and the J segment 0 bases; nucleotides outside the gene matches: 3. The germline V gene encodes CDR1 SGHAT and CDR2 FQDESV (reference sequence). The CDR3 nucleotides are TGTGCCAGCGGACAGGGTTACTCCTACGAGCAGTACTTC. Residues: CASGQGYSYEQYF.

The V gene is TRBV7-9, the J gene TRBJ2-7; D is perhaps TRBD1 (5 bases). From germline, CDR1 is SEHNR and CDR2 FQNEAQ (reference sequence). The CDR3 runs 14 residues. Trimming removed 5 bases from V and 3 bases from J, with 14 bases in between. This CDR3 reads CASSLGAQGYEQYF. Here the CDR3 DNA reads TGTGCCAGCAGCCTAGGGGCCCAGGGCTACGAGCAGTACTTC.

CDR3 loop: CASSEFVRDYEQYF. The CDR3 DNA reads TGTGCCAGCAGTGAATTTGTCAGGGACTACGAGCAGTACTTC. The chain carries TRBV2 and TRBJ2-7, with D perhaps matching TRBD1 (5 bases). CDR1 and CDR2 from the germline V gene are SNHLY and FYNNEI. The CDR3 length is 14 residues. V was trimmed by 2 bases and J by 3 bases, leaving 11 bases between them.

This sequence joins TRBV6-1 and TRBJ1-4, with D possibly being TRBD1 (6 bases). Germline V CDR1 and CDR2: MNHNS, SASEGT. Trimming shortened V by 5 bases and J by 2 bases, and 12 bases separated the two germline ends. The CDR3 has 15 amino acids. CDR3 nucleotides: TGTGCCAGCAGTTCTACGGGGGGCACTAATGAAAAACTGTTTTTT. This encodes CASSSTGGTNEKLFF.

As concerns this clone: This CDR3 is also generated by other DNA sequences in the sample. This rearrangement joins TRBV7-8 to TRBJ1-6; D may be TRBD1 (5 bases). V was shortened by 1 base and J by 7 bases, with 17 bases between the two germline ends. The CDR3 consists of 17 residues. Germline-derived CDR1 and CDR2 are SGHVS and FQNEAQ. The CDR3 spells CASSLGLGGTANSPLHF. CDR3 DNA: TGTGCCAGCAGCTTAGGACTTGGCGGGACGGCCAATTCACCCCTCCACTTT.